What follows is one T cell receptor (beta chain) and its context. What it binds is unknown. Profiling relied on immunoSEQ multiplex PCR, and the TCRdb table lists in-frame clones only, not all of them. This table holds hundreds of thousands of clones, around 80% found once. These data originate in a study of shared clonotypes between healthy human individuals. Study findings and constraints: Only blood underwent sampling, and tissue repertoires likely differ.

CDR1 and CDR2 (germline): SGHRS, YFSETQ. V was cut by 0 bases and J by 2 bases, with 8 bases left in between. CDR3 size: 14 residues. This clonotype was sampled from a woman aged 40 to 50 in good health. Some clones in this sample may be carry-over from other donors' samples. This sequence joins TRBV5-1 and TRBJ2-5; D remains ambiguous. The specimen was PBMCs. DNA of the CDR3: TGCGCCAGCAGCTTGGAGCCGAGACAAGAGACCCAGTACTTC. It is translated as CASSLEPRQETQYF. Based on the CDR3 plus reference TRBV5-1 and TRBJ2-5, the full variable domain is KAGVTQTPRYLIKTRGQQVTLSCSPISGHRSVSWYQQTPGQGLQFLFEYFSETQRNKGNFPGRFSGRQFSNSRSEMNVSTLELGDSALYLCASSLEPRQETQYFGPGTRLLVL.